A selection of T cell receptor beta chains follows, all from one sample in a study of blood T cell repertoires in COVID-19. TCRdb's copy holds only in-frame clones and misses some; the assay was immunoSEQ multiplex PCR. Of 35,000 to 50,000 clones in the sample, 75% to 90% are singletons; the top ten hold around 10%. The sample comprised peripheral blood. The receptors originated from a woman older than 75 with active COVID-19. Each CDR3 is given with its conserved first and last residue. Fields, in order: clone size, V gene, J gene, D gene, CDR3 protein, CDR3 DNA. The D gene is left open where the match is weak. Size is omitted from some rows. Given values are once, few, many or a class for expanded clones.

-	TRBV11-2	TRBJ2-1	-	CASSLAGAYNEQFF	TGTGCCAGCAGCTTAGCGGGGGCCTACAATGAGCAGTTCTTC
-	TRBV5-6	TRBJ2-2	TRBD1	CASSGDRGAGELFF	TGTGCCAGCAGCGGGGACAGGGGCGCCGGGGAGCTGTTTTTT
-	TRBV19	TRBJ1-6	TRBD1	CASSSTGAYNSPLHF	TGTGCCAGTAGCTCTACAGGGGCTTATAATTCACCCCTCCACTTT
-	TRBV6-2/TRBV6-3	TRBJ2-2	-	CASSLTGNTGELFF	TGTGCCAGCAGCCTCACAGGGAACACCGGGGAGCTGTTTTTT
-	TRBV24-1	TRBJ2-7	-	CATSDTGRSPYEQYF	TGTGCCACCAGTGATACAGGGCGTAGTCCCTACGAGCAGTACTTC
-	TRBV5-1	TRBJ2-7	TRBD1	CASTPQQGGLSYEQYF	TGCGCCAGCACCCCTCAACAGGGGGGCCTCTCCTACGAGCAGTACTTC
-	TRBV5-1	TRBJ2-7	-	CASSLLGAGTRVGEQYF	TGCGCCAGCAGCTTGTTGGGAGCGGGGACACGGGTGGGCGAGCAGTACTTC
-	TRBV7-8	TRBJ1-1	-	CASSTGRNTEAFF	TGTGCCAGCAGCACAGGACGGAACACTGAAGCTTTCTTT
once	TRBV7-9	TRBJ1-3	-	CASSSQDSGNTIYF	TGTGCCAGCAGCTCACAGGACTCTGGAAACACCATATATTTT
-	TRBV24-1	TRBJ1-1	-	CATSDSATSEAFF	TGTGCCACCAGTGATTCCGCTACCTCTGAAGCTTTCTTT
-	TRBV28	TRBJ2-7	TRBD1	CASTLEDRGIEQYF	TGTGCCAGCACCTTAGAGGACAGGGGGATCGAGCAGTACTTC
-	TRBV30	TRBJ1-1	TRBD1	CAWSPRTGRNTEAFF	TGTGCCTGGAGTCCCCGGACAGGGCGGAACACTGAAGCTTTCTTT
-	TRBV5-5	TRBJ2-3	TRBD1	CASSLEGSGGSTDTQYF	TGTGCCAGCAGCTTGGAGGGATCAGGGGGCTCGACAGATACGCAGTATTTT
-	TRBV28	TRBJ2-1	TRBD2	CASSLGLVANEQFF	TGTGCCAGCAGTTTAGGACTAGTAGCGAATGAGCAGTTCTTC
few	TRBV2	TRBJ2-5	TRBD2	CASSEDFGGGTQYF	TGTGCCAGCAGTGAAGATTTCGGGGGGGGGACCCAGTACTTC
-	TRBV5-4	TRBJ2-6	-	CASSLDGGSGANVLTF	TGTGCCAGCAGCTTGGACGGGGGCTCTGGGGCCAACGTCCTGACTTTC
-	TRBV30	TRBJ1-2	-	CAWARHPETYGYTF	TGTGCCTGGGCTCGACACCCAGAGACCTATGGCTACACCTTC
-	TRBV28	TRBJ1-1	-	CASTRGWDTEAFF	TGTGCCAGCACCAGGGGTTGGGACACTGAAGCTTTCTTT
-	TRBV7-6	TRBJ1-3	-	CASSLWSGQSSGNTIYF	TGTGCCAGCAGCTTATGGTCAGGGCAGAGCTCTGGAAACACCATATATTTT
-	TRBV27	TRBJ1-5	TRBD1	CASSSRQGINQPQHF	TGTGCCAGCAGTTCCCGACAGGGAATCAATCAGCCCCAGCATTTT
-	TRBV5-6	TRBJ1-4	-	CASSLRGIGEKLFF	TGTGCCAGCAGTCTAAGGGGGATCGGTGAAAAACTGTTTTTT
-	TRBV12-3/TRBV12-4	TRBJ2-2	-	CASRRQETGELFF	TGTGCCAGCAGAAGACAGGAGACCGGGGAGCTGTTTTTT
-	TRBV5-1	TRBJ1-1	TRBD1	CASSPAGQGGTEAFF	TGCGCCAGCAGCCCCGCCGGACAGGGAGGCACTGAAGCTTTCTTT
-	TRBV5-8	TRBJ2-5	-	CASIPLGKGRETQYF	TGTGCCAGCATCCCGCTTGGCAAGGGGCGGGAGACCCAGTACTTC
-	TRBV14	TRBJ2-2	-	CASSPQVNTGELFF	TGTGCCAGCAGCCCTCAGGTGAACACCGGGGAGCTGTTTTTT
-	TRBV4-3	TRBJ1-2	TRBD1	CASSQETGGNYGYTF	TGCGCCAGCAGCCAAGAGACAGGGGGTAACTATGGCTACACCTTC
-	TRBV7-9	TRBJ1-4	-	CASSLQDSREKLFF	TGTGCCAGCAGCTTACAGGACAGTCGGGAAAAACTGTTTTTT
-	TRBV9	TRBJ2-2	-	CASSLETAGRELFF	TGTGCCAGCAGCCTAGAGACAGCGGGTCGGGAGCTGTTTTTT
-	TRBV2	TRBJ2-5	-	CASSVLQETQYF	TGTGCCAGCTCAGTGCTCCAAGAGACCCAGTACTTC
-	TRBV19	TRBJ2-5	TRBD2	CASSMVGAGGQTQYF	TGTGCCAGTAGTATGGTCGGAGCGGGGGGTCAGACCCAGTACTTC
-	TRBV28	TRBJ1-1	-	CASSPTTWLGTEAFF	TGTGCCAGCAGTCCAACGACTTGGCTAGGCACTGAAGCTTTCTTT
-	TRBV3-1/TRBV3-2	TRBJ2-3	TRBD2	CASSQATRTRITDTQYF	TGTGCCAGCAGCCAAGCAACCCGGACTAGGATCACAGATACGCAGTATTTT
once	TRBV7-2	TRBJ1-2	-	CASGLAGAHYGYTF	TGTGCCAGCGGCTTAGCGGGAGCCCACTATGGCTACACCTTC
-	TRBV6-1	TRBJ1-1	-	CASSEALMGGATEAFF	TGTGCCAGCAGTGAAGCTTTGATGGGGGGGGCCACTGAAGCTTTCTTT
-	TRBV5-1	TRBJ2-3	-	CASSTDSSTDTQYF	TGCGCCAGCAGCACGGACAGTTCCACAGATACGCAGTATTTT
-	TRBV4-2	TRBJ1-5	-	CASSHAEEGQPQHF	TGTGCCAGCAGCCACGCGGAGGAGGGGCAGCCCCAGCATTTT
-	TRBV4-1	TRBJ2-5	TRBD2	CASSPTSGGAKLETQYF	TGCGCCAGCAGCCCCACTAGCGGGGGGGCGAAACTGGAGACCCAGTACTTC
once	TRBV2	TRBJ1-6	-	CASRERQSSYNSPLHF	TGTGCCAGCAGAGAAAGACAAAGCTCCTATAATTCACCCCTCCACTTT
-	TRBV30	TRBJ1-2	-	CAWSVGFGGSGYTF	TGTGCCTGGAGTGTAGGGTTTGGGGGGTCTGGCTACACCTTC
-	TRBV12-3/TRBV12-4	TRBJ1-5	TRBD1	CASRQGGNQPQHF	TGTGCCAGCAGACAGGGGGGCAATCAGCCCCAGCATTTT
once	TRBV6-2/TRBV6-3	TRBJ2-6	-	CASSQGGNGANVLTF	TGTGCCAGCAGTCAGGGCGGAAATGGGGCCAACGTCCTGACTTTC
-	TRBV5-5	TRBJ1-4	-	CASSLIVGQGNEKLFF	TGTGCCAGCAGCTTGATCGTAGGGCAGGGTAATGAAAAACTGTTTTTT
-	TRBV28	TRBJ2-7	TRBD1	CASTHPGQGDEQYF	TGTGCCAGCACTCACCCCGGACAGGGGGACGAGCAGTACTTC
-	TRBV7-2	TRBJ2-6	TRBD2	CAGRAGANVLTF	TGTGCCGGGAGGGCTGGGGCCAACGTCCTGACTTTC
-	TRBV28	TRBJ1-5	-	CASSGLEGTIKPQHF	TGTGCCAGCAGCGGGTTGGAGGGGACTATCAAGCCCCAGCATTTT
-	TRBV6-1	TRBJ1-2	TRBD1	CASSEALQGRGPRGYTF	TGTGCCAGCAGTGAAGCGCTTCAGGGTAGGGGGCCGCGGGGCTACACCTTC
-	TRBV7-9	TRBJ1-3	-	CASSLGSGNGNTIYF	TGTGCCAGCAGCTTAGGTTCAGGGAATGGAAACACCATATATTTT
-	TRBV28	TRBJ1-5	TRBD1	CASSLTQGASNQPQHF	TGTGCCAGCAGTTTAACACAGGGGGCAAGCAATCAGCCCCAGCATTTT
-	TRBV5-1	TRBJ1-5	TRBD1	CASRSGTGNQPQHF	TGCGCCAGCAGGTCCGGGACAGGGAATCAGCCCCAGCATTTT
-	TRBV28	TRBJ2-7	-	CASRRTGLPYEQYF	TGTGCCAGCAGACGTACCGGGTTGCCCTACGAGCAGTACTTC